This TCR beta chain appears in the sequencing data of a study of cytomegalovirus exposure and HLA in healthy donors. The overall study: In a previous analysis, 117 million unique TCR beta sequences were found from 150 million to 200 million T cells. Overall study results and limits: There were under 200 TCR beta chains listed as cytomegalovirus-associated. Reported findings show TCR beta sequences accurately forecast HLA-A and HLA-B alleles in most subjects.

Unrecorded immune exposure was likely among donors, who were nominally healthy when sampled. Details on this clone: Its cognate antigen is unknown. A read error may produce the germline difference seen at one junction end.

Vbeta (60) and Jbeta (13) primers were used in the PCR. The protocol was immunoSEQ multiplex PCR, while the TCRdb copy is restricted to in-frame clones and leaves out a portion. The sample has over 200,000 clones; about two thirds are singletons. The material sequenced was PBMCs. This clonotype originated in a man aged 35-49 years in good health and CMV-seropositive.

CDR3 nucleotides: TGTGCCAGCAGCATAGCGGGGGGTCAAGAGACCCAGTACTTC. It encodes CASSIAGGQETQYF. The chain joins TRBV7-9 to TRBJ2-5; 10 positions match TRBD2. CDR1 and CDR2 from the germline V gene are SEHNR and FQNEAQ (reference sequence). This CDR3 is 14 amino acids long. The full variable domain, with the rest looked up from reference TRBV7-9 and TRBJ2-5, is DTGVSQNPRHKITKRGQNVTFRCDPISEHNRLYWYRQTLGQGPEFLTYFQNEAQLEKSRLLSDRFSAERPKGSFSTLEIQRTEQGDSAMYLCASSIAGGQETQYFGPGTRLLVL.